The rows below give T cell receptor beta chains drawn from one sample of a study of a mutant IDH1 vaccine in newly diagnosed glioma. Clones were read by immunoSEQ multiplex PCR, and TCRdb kept only the in-frame ones, dropping some. Of 45,000 to 65,000 clones listed, 91% are singletons. Their antigens are not known. The sequences come from PBMCs, collected from a glioma patient whose treatment included an IDH1 peptide vaccine. Source of these receptors: a man over 45 with glioma. Both conserved end residues are trimmed from each CDR3.

J gene | V gene | CDR3 protein
TRBJ2-1 | TRBV27 | ASSPAPGLAGAVEQF
TRBJ2-7 | TRBV7-9 | ASSWGVTSGSYEQY
TRBJ2-3 | TRBV11-2 | ASSGGTSGGWTDTQY
TRBJ2-2 | TRBV9 | ASRGGGSNTGELF
TRBJ2-7 | TRBV4-2 | ASSLDVAREQY
TRBJ2-3 | TRBV4-2 | ASSQGDFQNTDTQY
TRBJ1-2 | TRBV5-1 | ASSLGQHNYGYT
TRBJ2-2 | TRBV5-4 | ASSRTSGNTGELF
TRBJ2-6 | TRBV11-2 | ASSLVTPGKAVLT
TRBJ1-2 | TRBV5-6 | ASSTGDTGYT
TRBJ2-7 | TRBV5-6 | ASSAGQGSYEQY
TRBJ2-1 | TRBV28 | ASSFTGNEQF
TRBJ2-1 | TRBV14 | ASRRTGVHEQF
TRBJ2-7 | TRBV9 | ASSAGQFLNTYEQY
TRBJ1-2 | TRBV5-5 | ASSLGTGVGYT
TRBJ1-1 | TRBV29-1 | SVEEGQGNTEAF
TRBJ2-7 | TRBV6-1 | ASSEAAAGGFYEQY
TRBJ2-5 | TRBV25-1 | ASSDLMDRRQETQY
TRBJ2-3 | TRBV25-1 | ASSGWTGGGTDTQY
TRBJ2-3 | TRBV6-6 | ASKAPSTDTQY
TRBJ1-2 | TRBV6-1 | ASKVRAELGYT
TRBJ2-1 | TRBV5-4 | ASSLVQGNRRALNNEQF
TRBJ1-2 | TRBV29-1 | SVTFRDNLSSGYT
TRBJ2-5 | TRBV29-1 | SVDSRQEKSPYETQY
TRBJ1-6 | TRBV7-2 | ASSLSAQGSSPLH
TRBJ2-7 | TRBV11-2 | ASSLAPGLYEQY
TRBJ1-4 | TRBV6-5 | ASSYFSSATNEKLF
TRBJ2-7 | TRBV28 | ASSSGTGLDEQY
TRBJ1-1 | TRBV4-1 | ASSRSGTVNTEAF
TRBJ2-7 | TRBV5-1 | ASSPGTGGYEQY
TRBJ1-1 | TRBV7-9 | ASSLDSATEAF
TRBJ2-1 | TRBV29-1 | SATGQGTLYNEQF
TRBJ1-2 | TRBV19 | ASSIVSWDYGYT
TRBJ1-2 | TRBV14 | ASSQVAGGGYT
TRBJ1-5 | TRBV4-1 | ASSQAARGVQPQH
TRBJ1-2 | TRBV19 | ASSPGGGYGYT
TRBJ2-3 | TRBV5-1 | ASRLQGLRDTQY